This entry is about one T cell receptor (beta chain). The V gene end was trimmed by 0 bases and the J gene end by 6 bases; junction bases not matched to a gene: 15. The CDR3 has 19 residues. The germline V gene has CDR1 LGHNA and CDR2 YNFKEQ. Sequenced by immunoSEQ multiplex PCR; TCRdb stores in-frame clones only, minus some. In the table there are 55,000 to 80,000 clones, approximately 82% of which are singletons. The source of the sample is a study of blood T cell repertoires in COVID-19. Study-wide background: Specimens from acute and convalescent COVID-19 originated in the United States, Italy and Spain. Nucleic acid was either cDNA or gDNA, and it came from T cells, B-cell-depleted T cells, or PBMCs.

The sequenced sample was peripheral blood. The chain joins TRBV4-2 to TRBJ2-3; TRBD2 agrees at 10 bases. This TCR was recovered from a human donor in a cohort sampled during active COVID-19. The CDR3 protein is CASSQDAVAGGHRPDTQYF. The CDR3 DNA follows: TGTGCCAGCAGCCAAGACGCGGTAGCGGGAGGCCACCGGCCCGATACGCAGTATTTT.